This TCR beta chain was retrieved from a study of T cell repertoires in aging, cancer and after chemotherapy. Looking at the study overall: The whole study produced a dataset of roughly 8.8 million TCR reads. The study's findings and limits: In each cancer cohort, median generation probability increased across chemotherapy, suggesting thymic output rebounded. These repertoire data do not allow conclusions about immunological memory after chemotherapy.

Rearranged V-D-J TRB sequences were amplified with a mixed TRB-A/B primer pool. TCRdb fed the multiplex PCR reads into MiXCR, producing one record per CDR3 protein. This sample has under 5,000 distinct CDR3 sequences; around 27% occur once, and the top ten carry 45%. As for this clonotype: Its matching antigen is unknown.

The template was genomic DNA from peripheral blood, not RNA. The CDR3 length is 14 residues. Trimming took 9 bases from V and 1 from J, leaving 12 bases between them. The germline V gene has CDR1 KGHDR and CDR2 SFDVKD. The receptor's source is a human donor in good health. The chain is built from TRBV24-1 and TRBJ1-5, with D uncertain. The sample comprised blood. Here the CDR3 reads CATGRGGSNQPQHF. In DNA, the CDR3 is TGTGCCACCGGGCGTGGAGGAAGCAATCAGCCCCAGCATTTT.